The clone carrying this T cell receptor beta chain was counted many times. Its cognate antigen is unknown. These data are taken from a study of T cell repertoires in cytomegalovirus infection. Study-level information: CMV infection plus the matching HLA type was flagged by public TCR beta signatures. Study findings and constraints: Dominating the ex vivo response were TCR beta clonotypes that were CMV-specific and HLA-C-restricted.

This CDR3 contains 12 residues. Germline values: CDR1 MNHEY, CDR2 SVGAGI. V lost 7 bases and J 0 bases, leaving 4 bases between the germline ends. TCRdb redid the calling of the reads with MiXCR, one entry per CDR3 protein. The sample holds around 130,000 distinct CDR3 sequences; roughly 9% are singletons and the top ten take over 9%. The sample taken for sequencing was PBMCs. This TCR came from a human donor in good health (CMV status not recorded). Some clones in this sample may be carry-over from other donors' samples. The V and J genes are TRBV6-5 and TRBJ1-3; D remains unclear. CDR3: CASTSSGNTIYF. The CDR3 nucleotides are TGTGCCAGCACCAGCTCTGGAAACACCATATATTTT.